These T cell receptor beta chains were read from a single sample in a study of T cell responses to AZD1222 COVID-19 vaccine. Profiled with immunoSEQ multiplex PCR; TCRdb holds only in-frame clones, not every one. The table includes 140,000 to 150,000 clones, around nine tenths detected once. The material sequenced was peripheral blood, taken on day 0 of MenACWY control vaccination. These receptor sequences come from an adult in good health. CDR3s include the opening cysteine and the closing phenylalanine or tryptophan. The D gene is left open where the match is weak. The size of a clone is reported for some rows only, either as once, few or many, or as a class for expanded clones.

>TRBJ2-7|.|TRBV27|TRBD1
CASSYEPGQPSYEQYF
TGTGCCAGCAGTTACGAACCGGGACAGCCGTCCTACGAGCAGTACTTC
>TRBJ1-2|.|TRBV7-9|.
CASSPRGGSIYGYTF
TGTGCCAGCAGCCCCCGGGGAGGGTCCATCTATGGCTACACCTTC
>TRBJ2-2|.|TRBV2|.
CASSEWTEFGELFF
TGTGCCAGCAGTGAATGGACAGAGTTTGGGGAGCTGTTTTTT
>TRBJ2-1|.|TRBV5-6|.
CASSLVEAYNEQFF
TGTGCCAGCAGCTTGGTAGAGGCCTACAATGAGCAGTTCTTC
>TRBJ1-5|.|TRBV28|.
CASSPRTNQPQHF
TGTGCCAGCAGCCCCCGGACAAACCAGCCCCAGCATTTT
>TRBJ2-3|once|TRBV19|TRBD2
CATREGLLDTQYF
TGTGCCACACGGGAGGGCCTATTAGATACGCAGTATTTT
>TRBJ2-7|.|TRBV18|.
CASSQQTGQGYEQYF
TGTGCCAGCTCACAGCAAACGGGACAAGGCTACGAGCAGTACTTC
>TRBJ2-1|.|TRBV28|TRBD2
CASSLGTRWREGLVGSYNEQFF
TGTGCCAGCAGTTTAGGGACGAGGTGGCGGGAGGGCCTAGTTGGTTCCTACAATGAGCAGTTCTTC
>TRBJ2-1|.|TRBV5-4|.
CASTGRTGHSSYNEQFF
TGTGCCAGCACCGGTAGAACGGGACACAGCTCCTACAATGAGCAGTTCTTC
>TRBJ1-1|.|TRBV11-2|TRBD1
CASSLGLGTGARETEAFF
TGTGCCAGCAGCTTAGGGCTCGGGACAGGGGCGCGAGAAACTGAAGCTTTCTTT
>TRBJ1-6|.|TRBV27|.
CASSFRAGNSPLHF
TGTGCCAGCAGTTTTCGAGCAGGGAATTCACCCCTCCACTTT
>TRBJ1-5|.|TRBV4-1|.
CASSHQGGEQPQHF
TGCGCCAGCAGCCACCAGGGAGGAGAGCAGCCCCAGCATTTT
>TRBJ2-4|.|TRBV5-1|.
CASSVEGPKNIQYF
TGCGCCAGCAGCGTGGAAGGACCCAAAAACATTCAGTACTTC
>TRBJ2-7|.|TRBV6-6|.
CASRNGGAEQYF
TGTGCCAGCAGAAACGGGGGAGCCGAGCAGTACTTC
>TRBJ1-6|.|TRBV4-1|.
CASSHVTANSPLHF
TGCGCCAGCAGCCACGTGACAGCAAATTCACCCCTCCACTTT
>TRBJ2-3|.|TRBV27|TRBD2
CVSGDYQRDTQYF
TGTGTGAGCGGGGACTACCAAAGAGATACGCAGTATTTT
>TRBJ2-2|.|TRBV2|.
CASNMRGGRTGELFF
TGTGCCAGCAATATGAGGGGTGGTCGCACCGGGGAGCTGTTTTTT
>TRBJ1-1|.|TRBV29-1|TRBD1
CSVNRGPTEAFF
TGCAGCGTGAACAGGGGGCCCACTGAAGCTTTCTTT
>TRBJ2-1|.|TRBV24-1|TRBD2
CATSDRTSGVDEQFF
TGTGCCACCAGTGACCGGACTAGCGGGGTGGATGAGCAGTTCTTC
>TRBJ1-2|.|TRBV5-1|.
CASSPTVNGGYTF
TGCGCCAGCAGCCCGACAGTGAATGGCGGCTACACCTTC
>TRBJ2-2|.|TRBV4-1|.
CASSDTASTGELFF
TGCGCCAGCAGTGACACCGCGAGCACCGGGGAGCTGTTTTTT
>TRBJ2-7|once|TRBV25-1|.
CASSPKVPAYEQYF
TGTGCCAGCAGTCCCAAGGTTCCTGCCTACGAGCAGTACTTC